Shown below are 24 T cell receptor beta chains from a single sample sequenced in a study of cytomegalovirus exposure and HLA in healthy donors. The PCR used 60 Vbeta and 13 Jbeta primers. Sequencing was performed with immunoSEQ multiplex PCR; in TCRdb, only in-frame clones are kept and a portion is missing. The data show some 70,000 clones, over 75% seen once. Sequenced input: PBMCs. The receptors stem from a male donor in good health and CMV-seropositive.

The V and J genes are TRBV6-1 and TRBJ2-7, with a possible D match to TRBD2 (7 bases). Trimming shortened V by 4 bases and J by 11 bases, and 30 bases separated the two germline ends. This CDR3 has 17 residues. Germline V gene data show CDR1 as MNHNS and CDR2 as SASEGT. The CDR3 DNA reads TGTGCCAGCAGTGTGGGCCACGTGGGGGGGCCTTATACGGTCGAGTACTTC. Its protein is CASSVGHVGGPYTVEYF.

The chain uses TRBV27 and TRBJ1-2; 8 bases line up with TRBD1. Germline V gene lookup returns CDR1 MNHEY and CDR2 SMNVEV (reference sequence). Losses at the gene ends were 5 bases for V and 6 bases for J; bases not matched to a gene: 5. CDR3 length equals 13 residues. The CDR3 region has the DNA TGTGCCAGCAGTCGCAGGGGGCCCGATGGCTACACCTTC. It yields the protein CASSRRGPDGYTF.

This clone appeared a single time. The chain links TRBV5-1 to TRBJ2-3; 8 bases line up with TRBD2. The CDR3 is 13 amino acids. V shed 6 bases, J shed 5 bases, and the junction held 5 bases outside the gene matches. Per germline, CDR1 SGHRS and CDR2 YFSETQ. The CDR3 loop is CASTGAGGDTQYF. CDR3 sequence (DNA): TGCGCCAGCACAGGGGCGGGGGGAGATACGCAGTATTTT.

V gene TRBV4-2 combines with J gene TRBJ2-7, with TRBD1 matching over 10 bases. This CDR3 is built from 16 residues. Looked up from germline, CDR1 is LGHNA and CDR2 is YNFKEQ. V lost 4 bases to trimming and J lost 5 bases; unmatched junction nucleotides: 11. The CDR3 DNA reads TGTGCCAGCAGCCCGCTTTTAGGACAGGGGGTGGACGAGCAGTACTTC. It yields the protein CASSPLLGQGVDEQYF.

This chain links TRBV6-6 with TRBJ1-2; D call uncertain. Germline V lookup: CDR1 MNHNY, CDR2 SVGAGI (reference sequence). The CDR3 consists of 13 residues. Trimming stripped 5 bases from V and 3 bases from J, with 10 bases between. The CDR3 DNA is TGTGCCAGCAGTGTTCAGGATCACTATGGCTACACCTTC. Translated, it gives CASSVQDHYGYTF.

CDR3 nucleotide sequence: TGCGCCAGCAGCCGCGGGACAGATGGCTACACCTTC. Residues: CASSRGTDGYTF. The chain has TRBV4-3 and TRBJ1-2; 7 bases agree with TRBD1. CDR1 LGHNA and CDR2 YSLEER come from the germline V gene. The trim removed 4 bases at V and 6 bases at J, leaving 2 bases unmatched. This CDR3 is built from 12 residues.

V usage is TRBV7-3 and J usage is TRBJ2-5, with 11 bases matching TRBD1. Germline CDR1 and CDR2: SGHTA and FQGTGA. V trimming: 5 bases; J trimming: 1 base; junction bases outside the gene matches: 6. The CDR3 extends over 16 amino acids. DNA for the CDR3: TGTGCCAGCAGCCGTGGACAGGGGGCTTTCCAAGAGACCCAGTACTTC. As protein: CASSRGQGAFQETQYF. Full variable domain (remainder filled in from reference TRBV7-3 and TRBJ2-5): GAGVSQTPSNKVTEKGKYVELRCDPISGHTALYWYRQSLGQGPEFLIYFQGTGAADDSGLPNDRFFAVRPEGSVSTLKIQRTERGDSAVYLCASSRGQGAFQETQYFGPGTRLLVL.

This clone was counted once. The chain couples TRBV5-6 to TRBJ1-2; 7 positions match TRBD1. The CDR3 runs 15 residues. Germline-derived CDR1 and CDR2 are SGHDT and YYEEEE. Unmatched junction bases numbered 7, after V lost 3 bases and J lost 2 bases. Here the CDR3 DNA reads TGTGCCAGCAGCTGGCGACAGGGCGGCAACTATGGCTACACCTTC. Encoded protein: CASSWRQGGNYGYTF.

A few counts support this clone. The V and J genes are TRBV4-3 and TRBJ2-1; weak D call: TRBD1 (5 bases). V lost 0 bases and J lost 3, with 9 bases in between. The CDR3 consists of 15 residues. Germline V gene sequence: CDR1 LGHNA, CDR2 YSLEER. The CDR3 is CASSQDWQGYNEQFF. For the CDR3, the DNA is TGCGCCAGCAGCCAAGATTGGCAGGGCTACAATGAGCAGTTCTTC.

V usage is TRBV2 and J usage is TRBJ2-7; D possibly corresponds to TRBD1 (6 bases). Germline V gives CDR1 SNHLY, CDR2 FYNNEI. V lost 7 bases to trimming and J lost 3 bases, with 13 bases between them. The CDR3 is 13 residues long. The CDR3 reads CASTPDRDYEQYF. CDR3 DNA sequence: TGTGCCAGCACTCCGGACAGAGACTACGAGCAGTACTTC.

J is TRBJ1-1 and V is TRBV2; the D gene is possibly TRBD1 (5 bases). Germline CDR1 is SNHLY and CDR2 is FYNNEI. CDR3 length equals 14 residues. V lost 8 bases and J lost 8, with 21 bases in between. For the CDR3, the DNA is TGTGCCAGCGCTCCCGGGCAGGGTGTGAGGGAAGCTTTCTTT. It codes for CASAPGQGVREAFF.

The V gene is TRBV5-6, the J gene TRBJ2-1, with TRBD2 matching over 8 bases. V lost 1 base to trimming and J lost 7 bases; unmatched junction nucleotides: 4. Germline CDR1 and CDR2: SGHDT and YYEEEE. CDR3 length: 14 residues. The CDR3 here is CASSLSLAGNEQFF. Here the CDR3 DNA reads TGTGCCAGCAGCTTGTCCCTAGCGGGTAATGAGCAGTTCTTC. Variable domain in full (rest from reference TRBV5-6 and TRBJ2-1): DAGVTQSPTHLIKTRGQQVTLRCSPKSGHDTVSWYQQALGQGPQFIFQYYEEEERQRGNFPDRFSGHQFPNYSSELNVNALLLGDSALYLCASSLSLAGNEQFFGPGTRLTVL.

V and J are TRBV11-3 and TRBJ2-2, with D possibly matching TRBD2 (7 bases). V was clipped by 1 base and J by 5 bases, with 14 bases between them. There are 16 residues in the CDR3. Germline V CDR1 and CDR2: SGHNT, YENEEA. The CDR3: CASSLGTGRVTGELFF. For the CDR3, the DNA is TGTGCCAGCAGCTTAGGAACAGGGAGGGTGACCGGGGAGCTGTTTTTT.

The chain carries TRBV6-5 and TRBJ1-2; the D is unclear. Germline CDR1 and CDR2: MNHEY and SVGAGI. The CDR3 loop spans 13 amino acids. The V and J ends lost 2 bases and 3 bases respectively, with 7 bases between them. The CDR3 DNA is TGTGCCAGCAGTTACAGCCCCGACTATGGCTACACCTTC. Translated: CASSYSPDYGYTF.

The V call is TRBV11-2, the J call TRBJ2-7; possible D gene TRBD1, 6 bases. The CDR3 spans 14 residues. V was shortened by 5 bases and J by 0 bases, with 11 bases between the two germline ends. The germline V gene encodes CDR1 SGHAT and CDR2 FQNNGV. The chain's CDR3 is CASSLDRHSYEQYF. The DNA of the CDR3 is TGTGCCAGCAGCCTCGACAGGCACTCCTACGAGCAGTACTTC.

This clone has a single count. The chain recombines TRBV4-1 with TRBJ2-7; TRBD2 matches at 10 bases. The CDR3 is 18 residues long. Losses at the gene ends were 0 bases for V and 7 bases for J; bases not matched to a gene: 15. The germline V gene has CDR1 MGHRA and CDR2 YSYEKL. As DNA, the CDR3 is TGCGCCAGCAGCCAAGATTCTCAGCGGGGGGGCTTTAATCGGGAGCAGTACTTC. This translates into CASSQDSQRGGFNREQYF.

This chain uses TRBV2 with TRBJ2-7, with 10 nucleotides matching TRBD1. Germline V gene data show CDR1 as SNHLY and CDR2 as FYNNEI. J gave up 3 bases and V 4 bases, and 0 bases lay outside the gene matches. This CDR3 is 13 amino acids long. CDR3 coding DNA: TGTGCCAGCAGTGGGACAGGGGGCTACGAGCAGTACTTC. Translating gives CASSGTGGYEQYF.

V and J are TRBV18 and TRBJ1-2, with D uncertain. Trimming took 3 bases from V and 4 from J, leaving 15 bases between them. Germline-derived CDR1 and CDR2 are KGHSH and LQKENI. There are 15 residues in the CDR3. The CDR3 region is CASSPMGQEGYGYTF. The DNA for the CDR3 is TGTGCCAGCTCACCCATGGGCCAGGAGGGCTATGGCTACACCTTC.

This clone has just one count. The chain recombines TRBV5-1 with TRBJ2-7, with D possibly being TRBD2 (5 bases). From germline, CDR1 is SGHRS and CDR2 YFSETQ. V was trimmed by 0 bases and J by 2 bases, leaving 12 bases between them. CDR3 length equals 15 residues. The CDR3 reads CASSLDATGAYEQYF. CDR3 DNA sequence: TGCGCCAGCAGCTTGGACGCCACCGGGGCCTACGAGCAGTACTTC. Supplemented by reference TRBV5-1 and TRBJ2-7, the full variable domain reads KAGVTQTPRYLIKTRGQQVTLSCSPISGHRSVSWYQQTPGQGLQFLFEYFSETQRNKGNFPGRFSGRQFSNSRSEMNVSTLELGDSALYLCASSLDATGAYEQYFGPGTRLTVT.

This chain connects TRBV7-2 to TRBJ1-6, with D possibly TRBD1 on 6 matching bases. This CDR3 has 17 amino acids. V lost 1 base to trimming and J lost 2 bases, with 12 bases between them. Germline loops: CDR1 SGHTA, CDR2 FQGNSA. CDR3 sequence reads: CASSLEAGAPYNSPLHF. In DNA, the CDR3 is TGTGCCAGCAGCTTAGAGGCAGGGGCCCCCTATAATTCACCCCTCCACTTT.

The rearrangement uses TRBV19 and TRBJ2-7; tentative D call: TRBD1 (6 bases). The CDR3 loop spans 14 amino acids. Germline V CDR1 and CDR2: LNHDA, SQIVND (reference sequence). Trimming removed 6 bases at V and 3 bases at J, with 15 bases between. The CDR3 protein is CASRMPTGFYEQYF. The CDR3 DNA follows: TGTGCCAGTAGGATGCCGACAGGTTTCTACGAGCAGTACTTC.

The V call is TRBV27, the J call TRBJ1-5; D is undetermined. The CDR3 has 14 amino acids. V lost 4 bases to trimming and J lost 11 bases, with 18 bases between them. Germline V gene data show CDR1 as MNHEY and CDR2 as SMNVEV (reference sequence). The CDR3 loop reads CASSSGGKPFSQHF. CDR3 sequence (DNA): TGTGCCAGCAGTTCTGGAGGGAAACCCTTTTCCCAGCATTTT.

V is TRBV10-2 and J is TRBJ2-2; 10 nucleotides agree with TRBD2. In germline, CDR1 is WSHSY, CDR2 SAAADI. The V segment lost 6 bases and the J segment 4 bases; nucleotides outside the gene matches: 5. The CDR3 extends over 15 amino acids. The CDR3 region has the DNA TGCGCCAGCAGGGTTAGCGGGGGGAGCACCGGGGAGCTGTTTTTT. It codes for CASRVSGGSTGELFF.

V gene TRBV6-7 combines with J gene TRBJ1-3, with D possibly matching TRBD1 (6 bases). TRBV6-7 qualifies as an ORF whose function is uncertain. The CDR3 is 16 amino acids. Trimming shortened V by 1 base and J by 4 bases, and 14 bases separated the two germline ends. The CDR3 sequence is CASSYCIGGVGNTIYF. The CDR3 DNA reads TGTGCCAGCAGTTACTGTATAGGGGGTGTGGGAAACACCATATATTTT.